This T cell receptor (beta chain) was recorded in a study of CD8 T cells in Susac syndrome. Whole-study context: There were Susac syndrome patients who were therapy-naive at blood draw, others on corticosteroids, and others on intravenous immunoglobulin alone.

Only one count was recorded for this clonotype. The CDR3 has 15 amino acids. From germline, CDR1 is DFQATT and CDR2 SNEGSKA (reference sequence). The V gene end was trimmed by 1 base and the J gene end by 2 bases; junction bases not matched to a gene: 2. Reverse transcription of about 0.5 to 1 ug RNA used random hexamers. TCRdb reanalysed the immunoSEQ multiplex PCR reads using MiXCR and keeps one entry per CDR3 protein. The sample records under 200,000 distinct CDR3 sequences, about 95% being singletons. CD8+ and CD4+ T cells circulating in blood were sequenced for TCR beta. In contrast to the negatively isolated CD8+ and CD4+ T cells, TEMRA cells were FACS-enriched.

The chain combines TRBV20-1 with TRBJ1-5; 10 bases are a match to TRBD1. The sequence derives from a human donor with Susac syndrome. The sample was CD8+ T cells from PBMCs. CDR3 nucleotide sequence: TGCAGTGCTAGAGGGACAGGGGGTGGCAATCAGCCCCAGCATTTT. Its translation is CSARGTGGGNQPQHF.